A selection of T cell receptor beta chains follows, all from one sample in a study of regulatory T cells in long-lasting Graves disease. TCRdb processed the multiplex PCR reads anew with MiXCR; each CDR3 protein has one entry. The sample shows 200,000 to 250,000 distinct CDR3 sequences, around 18% of them seen only once. This specimen was peripheral blood mononuclear cells (PBMCs), taken at new diagnosis, from a patient treated with antithyroid drugs. The receptors derive from a female donor with Graves disease. CDR3s include the opening cysteine and the closing phenylalanine or tryptophan. The order of the fields is clone size, D gene, J gene, V gene, CDR3 protein, CDR3 DNA. D genes are given only for firm matches. Size is stated for part of the rows, as once, few or many counts, or as a class when the clone is expanded.

>many|TRBD1|TRBJ1-3|TRBV18
CASSPRRGQGFSGNTIYF
TGTGCCAGCTCACCACGTCGAGGACAGGGATTCTCTGGAAACACCATATATTTT
>many|.|TRBJ1-2|TRBV27
CASSLSGEISYTF
TGTGCCAGCAGTTTATCGGGGGAAATTTCCTACACCTTC
>many|.|TRBJ1-3|TRBV7-8
CASSRTGGPTSGNTIYF
TGTGCCAGCAGCCGCACAGGAGGCCCGACCTCTGGAAACACCATATATTTT
>many|TRBD2|TRBJ2-7|TRBV7-2
CASSLARVAGGGQYF
TGTGCCAGCAGCTTAGCGAGAGTAGCGGGGGGCGGGCAGTACTTC
>many|.|TRBJ1-6|TRBV3-1
CASSRRQPSINSPLHF
TGTGCCAGCAGCCGGCGACAGCCCAGCATTAATTCACCCCTCCACTTT
>.|TRBD2|TRBJ2-1|TRBV12-3/TRBV12-4
CASSLGGLAGIEQFF
TGTGCCAGCAGTTTAGGGGGACTAGCGGGAATCGAGCAGTTCTTC
>many|.|TRBJ1-4|TRBV2
CASSVGDEKLFF
TGTGCCAGCAGTGTCGGAGATGAAAAACTGTTTTTT
>.|TRBD2|TRBJ2-7|TRBV6-2/TRBV6-3
CASSFGTRSYEQYF
TGTGCCAGCAGTTTCGGGACTAGATCCTACGAGCAGTACTTC
>many|.|TRBJ2-7|TRBV3-1
CASSRQRRDSYEQYF
TGTGCCAGCAGCCGCCAGCGTCGGGACTCCTACGAGCAGTACTTC
>many|.|TRBJ2-1|TRBV20-1
CSSSRGPSYNEQFF
TGCAGTTCCTCGAGGGGCCCTTCCTACAATGAGCAGTTCTTC